These T cell receptor beta chains were read from a single sample in a study of blood T cell repertoires in COVID-19. This table comes from immunoSEQ multiplex PCR, and its TCRdb copy is limited to in-frame clones, with some not included. This table holds around 170,000 clones, 83% found once. Sequencing input: peripheral blood. The receptors stem from a human donor in a cohort sampled during active COVID-19. CDR3s include the opening cysteine and the closing phenylalanine or tryptophan. A D gene is named only where the DNA matches it firmly. Part of the rows lack a size; the others show once, few, many or a class for expanded clones.

D gene: TRBD2; J gene: TRBJ2-7; clone size: .; V gene: TRBV5-4; CDR3 DNA: TGTGCCAGCAGCTTTAGACTAGCGGGGGGCTACGAGCAGTACTTC; CDR3 protein: CASSFRLAGGYEQYF
D gene: TRBD1; J gene: TRBJ2-7; clone size: .; V gene: TRBV6-5; CDR3 DNA: TGTGCCAGCAGACAAGGACAGGGGAGCTACGAGCAGTACTTC; CDR3 protein: CASRQGQGSYEQYF
D gene: .; J gene: TRBJ2-7; clone size: few; V gene: TRBV21-1; CDR3 DNA: TGTGCCAGCAGCGAAAAGGACAGGGACTACGAGCAGTACTTC; CDR3 protein: CASSEKDRDYEQYF
D gene: TRBD2; J gene: TRBJ2-2; clone size: .; V gene: TRBV10-3; CDR3 DNA: TGTGCCATCAGTGGGGGGACTAAAAACACCGGGGAGCTGTTTTTT; CDR3 protein: CAISGGTKNTGELFF
D gene: .; J gene: TRBJ2-7; clone size: .; V gene: TRBV21-1; CDR3 DNA: TGTGCCAGCAGCAAAGAAAGGACTAGCGGGAGAGGGGTACCCTACGAGCAGTACTTC; CDR3 protein: CASSKERTSGRGVPYEQYF
D gene: TRBD1; J gene: TRBJ1-5; clone size: once; V gene: TRBV28; CDR3 DNA: TGTGCCAGCAGGACAGGGCTAAATCAGCCCCAGCATTTT; CDR3 protein: CASRTGLNQPQHF
D gene: TRBD1; J gene: TRBJ2-7; clone size: .; V gene: TRBV7-9; CDR3 DNA: TGTGCCAGCAGGTCCGGACAGGGGACCTACGAGCAGTACTTC; CDR3 protein: CASRSGQGTYEQYF
D gene: TRBD2; J gene: TRBJ2-3; clone size: .; V gene: TRBV6-2/TRBV6-3; CDR3 DNA: TGTGCCAGCAGTCCGAGGACTAGCGGGATTGGCACAGATACGCAGTATTTT; CDR3 protein: CASSPRTSGIGTDTQYF
D gene: .; J gene: TRBJ1-1; clone size: .; V gene: TRBV18; CDR3 DNA: TGTGCCAGCTCACCCGGGGAGGGGAACACTGAAGCTTTCTTT; CDR3 protein: CASSPGEGNTEAFF
D gene: .; J gene: TRBJ2-2; clone size: .; V gene: TRBV5-6; CDR3 DNA: TGTGCCAGCAGCTTGGCCGGCGGATACACCGGGGAGCTGTTTTTT; CDR3 protein: CASSLAGGYTGELFF
D gene: .; J gene: TRBJ1-4; clone size: .; V gene: TRBV4-1; CDR3 DNA: TGCGCCAGCAGCCAAGAGGCAGGGGAGGAAAAACTGTTTTTT; CDR3 protein: CASSQEAGEEKLFF
D gene: .; J gene: TRBJ1-1; clone size: .; V gene: TRBV6-2/TRBV6-3; CDR3 DNA: TGTGCCAGCAGCCCGGGAGGTATGAACACTGAAGCTTTCTTT; CDR3 protein: CASSPGGMNTEAFF
D gene: TRBD2; J gene: TRBJ2-7; clone size: few; V gene: TRBV5-1; CDR3 DNA: TGCGCCAGCAGCTTGGGGACTAGCCTATACGAGCAGTACTTC; CDR3 protein: CASSLGTSLYEQYF
D gene: .; J gene: TRBJ2-6; clone size: .; V gene: TRBV9; CDR3 DNA: TGTGCCAGCAGCGTTCTGGGGGCAGGGGCCAACGTCCTGACTTTC; CDR3 protein: CASSVLGAGANVLTF
D gene: .; J gene: TRBJ1-1; clone size: once; V gene: TRBV18; CDR3 DNA: TGTGCCAGCTCACCCCAACAGGGCCTTGACACTGAAGCTTTCTTT; CDR3 protein: CASSPQQGLDTEAFF
D gene: .; J gene: TRBJ2-7; clone size: few; V gene: TRBV6-5; CDR3 DNA: TGTGCCAGCAGTTCTACGACAACCGAGCAGTACTTC; CDR3 protein: CASSSTTTEQYF
D gene: TRBD2; J gene: TRBJ2-5; clone size: .; V gene: TRBV10-1; CDR3 DNA: TGCGCCAGCAGTGAGTCAACTAGCGGGAAAGAGACCCAGTACTTC; CDR3 protein: CASSESTSGKETQYF
D gene: .; J gene: TRBJ2-7; clone size: .; V gene: TRBV7-2; CDR3 DNA: TGTGCCAGCAGCTTAGCGGAGGGACTCCTCTACGAGCAGTACTTC; CDR3 protein: CASSLAEGLLYEQYF
D gene: .; J gene: TRBJ2-2; clone size: once; V gene: TRBV6-2/TRBV6-3; CDR3 DNA: TGTGCCAGCAGTTACATAGACACCGGGGAGCTGTTTTTT; CDR3 protein: CASSYIDTGELFF
D gene: TRBD1; J gene: TRBJ2-7; clone size: few; V gene: TRBV5-6; CDR3 DNA: TGTGCCAGCAGCTTGTCCCGCAACAGGGGGCTCTACGAGCAGTACTTC; CDR3 protein: CASSLSRNRGLYEQYF
D gene: .; J gene: TRBJ2-7; clone size: few; V gene: TRBV4-3; CDR3 DNA: TGCGCCAGCAGCCAATCGCAGGGGCGATACGAGCAGTACTTC; CDR3 protein: CASSQSQGRYEQYF
D gene: .; J gene: TRBJ2-1; clone size: few; V gene: TRBV3-1/TRBV3-2; CDR3 DNA: TGTGCCAGCAGCCAAGGGGCAGGTTTCTACAATGAGCAGTTCTTC; CDR3 protein: CASSQGAGFYNEQFF
D gene: .; J gene: TRBJ2-1; clone size: .; V gene: TRBV7-7; CDR3 DNA: TGTGCTAGCAGCTTAAAACCAGCCTACAATGAGCAGTTCTTC; CDR3 protein: CASSLKPAYNEQFF
D gene: .; J gene: TRBJ2-3; clone size: .; V gene: TRBV9; CDR3 DNA: TGTGCCAGCAGCGCAGAGGGGGGGCTCCAATTCACAGATACGCAGTATTTT; CDR3 protein: CASSAEGGLQFTDTQYF
D gene: TRBD1; J gene: TRBJ1-6; clone size: few; V gene: TRBV5-6; CDR3 DNA: TGTGCCAGCAGCTTGACAGGGGCTGTCTCCTATAATTCACCCCTCCACTTT; CDR3 protein: CASSLTGAVSYNSPLHF
D gene: .; J gene: TRBJ1-3; clone size: .; V gene: TRBV7-9; CDR3 DNA: TGTGCCAGCAGCTTAGAGGGGTGGCAGGGTGACGGAAACACCATATATTTT; CDR3 protein: CASSLEGWQGDGNTIYF
D gene: .; J gene: TRBJ2-1; clone size: .; V gene: TRBV28; CDR3 DNA: TGTGCCAGCAGTTTCAGAGGTAGCTCCTACAATGAGCAGTTCTTC; CDR3 protein: CASSFRGSSYNEQFF
D gene: TRBD1; J gene: TRBJ1-5; clone size: once; V gene: TRBV6-2/TRBV6-3; CDR3 DNA: TGTGCCAGCAGCCCTCGACAGGGGGGTTATAGCAATCAGCCCCAGCATTTT; CDR3 protein: CASSPRQGGYSNQPQHF
D gene: .; J gene: TRBJ1-2; clone size: .; V gene: TRBV7-2; CDR3 DNA: TGTGCCAGCAGCCCCCGGCAGGATCACTATGGCTACACCTTC; CDR3 protein: CASSPRQDHYGYTF
D gene: .; J gene: TRBJ1-6; clone size: few; V gene: TRBV4-3; CDR3 DNA: TGCGCCAGCAGCCAAGAACCGACTGCCCTCCACTTT; CDR3 protein: CASSQEPTALHF
D gene: .; J gene: TRBJ1-1; clone size: .; V gene: TRBV7-2; CDR3 DNA: TGTGCCAGCAGCTTAACCAAGGGGGACGGAGCTTTCTTT; CDR3 protein: CASSLTKGDGAFF
D gene: .; J gene: TRBJ2-3; clone size: .; V gene: TRBV24-1; CDR3 DNA: TGTGCCACCAGTGATCCTGGAGGGAGCACAGATACGCAGTATTTT; CDR3 protein: CATSDPGGSTDTQYF
D gene: TRBD2; J gene: TRBJ2-7; clone size: .; V gene: TRBV9; CDR3 DNA: TGTGCCAGCAGCGTAGGTCTTGGAAGCGGGGCTTCCTACGAGCAGTACTTC; CDR3 protein: CASSVGLGSGASYEQYF
D gene: TRBD2; J gene: TRBJ2-1; clone size: once; V gene: TRBV28; CDR3 DNA: TGTGCCAGCAGACCGAGCGGGGGGCCCTACAATGAGCAGTTCTTC; CDR3 protein: CASRPSGGPYNEQFF
D gene: TRBD1; J gene: TRBJ2-7; clone size: .; V gene: TRBV27; CDR3 DNA: TGTGCCAGCAGTTTAAGGACAGGGGGCTGGTACGAGCAGTACTTC; CDR3 protein: CASSLRTGGWYEQYF
D gene: .; J gene: TRBJ2-7; clone size: .; V gene: TRBV28; CDR3 DNA: TGTGCCAGCAGTTTAGCCCGGGAGCAGTACTTC; CDR3 protein: CASSLAREQYF
D gene: TRBD2; J gene: TRBJ2-1; clone size: .; V gene: TRBV24-1; CDR3 DNA: TGTGCCACCAGTGATTTTGGTTCTAGCGGGAGGGAAAATGAGCAGTTCTTC; CDR3 protein: CATSDFGSSGRENEQFF
D gene: TRBD1; J gene: TRBJ1-1; clone size: .; V gene: TRBV3-1/TRBV3-2; CDR3 DNA: TGTGCCAGCAGCCCTACAGGGGGGAGGAAAGCTTTCTTT; CDR3 protein: CASSPTGGRKAFF
D gene: .; J gene: TRBJ2-7; clone size: .; V gene: TRBV27; CDR3 DNA: TGTGCCAGCAGTACGGACACCTCCTCCTACGAGCAGTACTTC; CDR3 protein: CASSTDTSSYEQYF
D gene: TRBD1; J gene: TRBJ2-2; clone size: .; V gene: TRBV2; CDR3 DNA: TGTGCCAGCAGTCCCGGACAGGGTCACACCGGGGAGCTGTTTTTT; CDR3 protein: CASSPGQGHTGELFF
D gene: TRBD2; J gene: TRBJ2-1; clone size: .; V gene: TRBV19; CDR3 DNA: TGTGCCAGTAGTATAGATTTACTAGCGGCCCCCTACAATGAGCAGTTCTTC; CDR3 protein: CASSIDLLAAPYNEQFF
D gene: TRBD2; J gene: TRBJ2-3; clone size: few; V gene: TRBV2; CDR3 DNA: TGTGCCAGCAGCGAGACTAGCGGTTACACAGATACGCAGTATTTT; CDR3 protein: CASSETSGYTDTQYF
D gene: .; J gene: TRBJ1-2; clone size: .; V gene: TRBV2; CDR3 DNA: TGTGCCAGCAGTGTGTCGGGTTACGATGGCTACACCTTC; CDR3 protein: CASSVSGYDGYTF
D gene: .; J gene: TRBJ2-6; clone size: .; V gene: TRBV4-2; CDR3 DNA: TGTGCCAGCAGCCAACACAGGGATGGGGCCAACGTCCTGACTTTC; CDR3 protein: CASSQHRDGANVLTF
D gene: TRBD1; J gene: TRBJ1-6; clone size: .; V gene: TRBV5-6; CDR3 DNA: TGTGCCAGCACTGGGAGACAGGGAAGAGGACCCCTCCACTTT; CDR3 protein: CASTGRQGRGPLHF
D gene: TRBD1; J gene: TRBJ1-1; clone size: .; V gene: TRBV3-1/TRBV3-2; CDR3 DNA: TGTGCCAGCAGCCGAGGACAGGGCCCAACTGAAGCTTTCTTT; CDR3 protein: CASSRGQGPTEAFF
D gene: .; J gene: TRBJ1-2; clone size: .; V gene: TRBV7-3; CDR3 DNA: TGTGCCAGCAGCTACGGAGGGCTGGATGGCTACACCTTC; CDR3 protein: CASSYGGLDGYTF
D gene: TRBD2; J gene: TRBJ2-1; clone size: few; V gene: TRBV28; CDR3 DNA: TGTGCCAGCCAGCGGGAGGGACCCTACAATGAGCAGTTCTTC; CDR3 protein: CASQREGPYNEQFF
D gene: TRBD1; J gene: TRBJ2-1; clone size: .; V gene: TRBV24-1; CDR3 DNA: TGTGCCACAAGACAGGGGGCAAGTAATGAGCAGTTCTTC; CDR3 protein: CATRQGASNEQFF
D gene: TRBD2; J gene: TRBJ2-7; clone size: .; V gene: TRBV7-2; CDR3 DNA: TGTGCCAGCAGTTTCACTAGCGGGCAAAGCGAGCAGTACTTC; CDR3 protein: CASSFTSGQSEQYF
D gene: .; J gene: TRBJ2-1; clone size: .; V gene: TRBV7-2; CDR3 DNA: TGTGCCAGCAGCAACCGGGGTTACAATGAGCAGTTCTTC; CDR3 protein: CASSNRGYNEQFF
D gene: TRBD2; J gene: TRBJ2-1; clone size: .; V gene: TRBV5-4; CDR3 DNA: TGTGCCAGCAGCTTTTACCGGGAGGGGCTGTACAATGAGCAGTTCTTC; CDR3 protein: CASSFYREGLYNEQFF
D gene: .; J gene: TRBJ2-7; clone size: .; V gene: TRBV11-3; CDR3 DNA: TGTGCCAGCAGCCATGGGGGAGCGGGCGAGCAGTACTTC; CDR3 protein: CASSHGGAGEQYF
D gene: TRBD2; J gene: TRBJ2-7; clone size: .; V gene: TRBV7-8; CDR3 DNA: TGTGCCAGCAGCTTTAGCGGGCGAGGGGCCTACGAGCAGTACTTC; CDR3 protein: CASSFSGRGAYEQYF
D gene: TRBD1; J gene: TRBJ2-7; clone size: .; V gene: TRBV9; CDR3 DNA: TGTGCCAGCAGCCCGACAGGGAACCACGAGCAGTACTTC; CDR3 protein: CASSPTGNHEQYF
D gene: TRBD2; J gene: TRBJ2-5; clone size: once; V gene: TRBV18; CDR3 DNA: TGTGCCAGCTCACCACCGGCTAGCGGGAGTGAGACCCAGTACTTC; CDR3 protein: CASSPPASGSETQYF
D gene: .; J gene: TRBJ1-2; clone size: .; V gene: TRBV9; CDR3 DNA: TGTGCCAGCAGCGTCGAGATCTCCCCCCTTTATGGCTACACCTTC; CDR3 protein: CASSVEISPLYGYTF
D gene: TRBD2; J gene: TRBJ2-2; clone size: .; V gene: TRBV6-2/TRBV6-3; CDR3 DNA: TGTGCCAGCAGTTACTCTGGCGAGCGGGAGGTTACCGGGGAGCTGTTTTTT; CDR3 protein: CASSYSGEREVTGELFF